Following are 10 T cell receptor beta chains from one sample sequenced in a study of cytomegalovirus exposure and HLA in healthy donors. Amplification used 60 Vbeta primers and 13 Jbeta primers. This table comes from immunoSEQ multiplex PCR, and its TCRdb copy is limited to in-frame clones, with some not included. Of roughly 160,000 clones listed, 60% to 80% are singletons. The material sequenced was PBMCs. These receptors were taken from a man between 45 and 60 years old in good health and CMV-seropositive.

The chain carries TRBV7-2 and TRBJ2-7, with TRBD1 matching over 8 bases. This CDR3 has 15 amino acids. The germline V gene has CDR1 SGHTA and CDR2 FQGNSA. V gave up 3 bases and J gave up 2 bases; unmatched junction bases: 6. The CDR3 reads CASSFPQTGAYEQYF. The CDR3 DNA is TGTGCCAGCAGCTTTCCCCAGACAGGGGCCTACGAGCAGTACTTC.

The J gene is TRBJ2-7, the V gene TRBV7-2; 9 nucleotides agree with TRBD1. The V segment lost 6 bases and the J segment 0 bases; nucleotides outside the gene matches: 6. Germline loops: CDR1 SGHTA, CDR2 FQGNSA. The CDR3 has 15 amino acids. The chain's CDR3 is CASRYAGQGSYEQYF. The CDR3 DNA follows: TGTGCCAGCAGGTACGCGGGACAGGGCTCCTACGAGCAGTACTTC.

The count of this clone is one. V and J are TRBV15 and TRBJ2-5; the match to TRBD1 covers 7 bases. Germline CDR1 and CDR2: LNHNV and YYDKDF (reference sequence). The V segment lost 0 bases and the J segment 5 bases; nucleotides outside the gene matches: 9. This CDR3 has 16 amino acids. The chain's CDR3 is CATSRDRGGAWETQYF. CDR3 in DNA: TGTGCCACCAGCAGAGATCGAGGGGGCGCGTGGGAGACCCAGTACTTC.

V gene TRBV5-1 combines with J gene TRBJ1-1; D call uncertain. V dropped 4 bases and J dropped 1 base, with 8 bases sitting between them. Germline values: CDR1 SGHRS, CDR2 YFSETQ. CDR3 size: 13 residues. For the CDR3, the DNA is TGCGCCAGCAGCAAAAGCAAGAACACTGAAGCTTTCTTT. Translation gives CASSKSKNTEAFF. Looking up the rest from reference TRBV5-1 and TRBJ1-1 gives the full variable domain: KAGVTQTPRYLIKTRGQQVTLSCSPISGHRSVSWYQQTPGQGLQFLFEYFSETQRNKGNFPGRFSGRQFSNSRSEMNVSTLELGDSALYLCASSKSKNTEAFFGQGTRLTVV.

The V call is TRBV28, the J call TRBJ1-1, with TRBD1 identical over 7 bases. This CDR3 contains 14 residues. V was clipped by 5 bases and J by 3 bases; unmatched bases: 6. Germline V CDR1 and CDR2: MDHEN, SYDVKM. CDR3 region: CASSPTGPYTEAFF. CDR3 sequence (DNA): TGTGCCAGCAGTCCGACAGGGCCATACACTGAAGCTTTCTTT.

V and J are TRBV19 and TRBJ1-1, with D possibly being TRBD1 (5 bases). Trimming cost V 4 bases and J 5 bases, with 17 bases left between them. The CDR3 runs 15 residues. From germline, CDR1 is LNHDA and CDR2 SQIVND (reference sequence). CDR3: CASSSIGEGRTEAFF. DNA for the CDR3: TGTGCCAGTAGTAGCATAGGGGAGGGGAGAACTGAAGCTTTCTTT.

This chain connects TRBV28 to TRBJ1-5, with D maybe TRBD1 (5 bases). The CDR3 has 13 amino acids. Germline V gene lookup returns CDR1 MDHEN and CDR2 SYDVKM. V was shortened by 9 bases and J by 2 bases, with 11 bases between the two germline ends. DNA of the CDR3: TGTGCCAGTGTCGGGGGGGGCAATCAGCCCCAGCATTTT. Amino acid sequence: CASVGGGNQPQHF.

The chain links TRBV6-5 to TRBJ2-1; possibly TRBD2 for D (6 bases). The CDR3 extends over 13 amino acids. Trimming removed 6 bases at V and 8 bases at J, with 14 bases between. Germline CDR1 MNHEY, CDR2 SVGAGI. The CDR3 sequence is CASSPRGSDEQFF. The CDR3 nucleotides read TGTGCCAGCAGCCCCCGGGGGAGCGATGAGCAGTTCTTC.

The chain joins TRBV2 to TRBJ2-2; D may be TRBD2 (6 bases). The CDR3 covers 14 residues. Looked up from germline, CDR1 is SNHLY and CDR2 is FYNNEI. Trimming left V 8 bases short and J 3 bases short, with 13 bases between. The CDR3, as DNA: TGTGCCAGCGGGACTTCGTCCTACACCGGGGAGCTGTTTTTT. This encodes CASGTSSYTGELFF.

This clone was recorded once. This chain links TRBV18 with TRBJ1-6; no clear D. Trimming took 2 bases from V and 10 from J, leaving 9 bases between them. Germline CDR1 KGHSH, CDR2 LQKENI. This CDR3 is 13 amino acids long. CDR3 in DNA: TGTGCCAGCTCACCAGCCGTCCAGTCACCCCTCCACTTT. Its translation is CASSPAVQSPLHF.